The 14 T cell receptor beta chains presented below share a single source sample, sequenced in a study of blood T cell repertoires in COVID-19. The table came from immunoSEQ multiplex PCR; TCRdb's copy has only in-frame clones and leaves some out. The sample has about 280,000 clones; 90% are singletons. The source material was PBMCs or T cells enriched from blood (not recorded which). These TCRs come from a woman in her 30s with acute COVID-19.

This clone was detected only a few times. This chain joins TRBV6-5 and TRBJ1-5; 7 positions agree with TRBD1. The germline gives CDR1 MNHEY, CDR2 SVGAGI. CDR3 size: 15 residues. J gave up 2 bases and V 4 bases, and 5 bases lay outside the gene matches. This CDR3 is CASSSGQYGNQPQHF. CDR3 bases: TGTGCCAGCAGTTCGGGACAGTACGGCAATCAGCCCCAGCATTTT.

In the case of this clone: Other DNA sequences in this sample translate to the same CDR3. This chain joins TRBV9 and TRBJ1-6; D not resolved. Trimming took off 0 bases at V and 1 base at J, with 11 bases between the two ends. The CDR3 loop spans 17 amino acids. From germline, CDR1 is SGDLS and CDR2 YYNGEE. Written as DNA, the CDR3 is TGTGCCAGCAGCGTAGCAACGAGGGTTTCCTATAATTCACCCCTCCACTTT. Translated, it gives CASSVATRVSYNSPLHF.

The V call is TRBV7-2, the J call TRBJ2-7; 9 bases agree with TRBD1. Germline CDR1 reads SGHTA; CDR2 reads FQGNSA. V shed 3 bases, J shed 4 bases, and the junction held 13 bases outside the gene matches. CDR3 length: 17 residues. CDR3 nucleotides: TGTGCCAGCAGCTTGCCCCTGGGACAGGGAAATCCTTACGAGCAGTACTTC. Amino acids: CASSLPLGQGNPYEQYF.

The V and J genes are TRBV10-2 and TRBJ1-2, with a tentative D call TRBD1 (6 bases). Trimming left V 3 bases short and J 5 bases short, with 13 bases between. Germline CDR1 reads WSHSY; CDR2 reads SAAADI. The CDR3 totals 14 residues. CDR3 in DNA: TGCGCCAGCAGTGAACAGGGTCAGGGATATGGCTACACCTTC. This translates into CASSEQGQGYGYTF.

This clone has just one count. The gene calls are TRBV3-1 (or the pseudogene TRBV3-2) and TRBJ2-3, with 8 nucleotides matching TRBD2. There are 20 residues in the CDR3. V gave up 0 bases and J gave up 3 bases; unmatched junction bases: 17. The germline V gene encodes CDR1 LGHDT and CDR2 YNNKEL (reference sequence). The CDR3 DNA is TGTGCCAGCAGCCAAGAAATTGTCGTTGTCGCGGGAGGTGCGACAGATACGCAGTATTTT. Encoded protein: CASSQEIVVVAGGATDTQYF.

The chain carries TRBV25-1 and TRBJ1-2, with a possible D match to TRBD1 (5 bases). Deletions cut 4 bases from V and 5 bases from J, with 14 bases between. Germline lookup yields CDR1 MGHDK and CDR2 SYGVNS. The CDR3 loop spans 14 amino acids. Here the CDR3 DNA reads TGTGCCAGCAGTGGATCGATAGGACAATATGGCTACACCTTC. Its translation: CASSGSIGQYGYTF.

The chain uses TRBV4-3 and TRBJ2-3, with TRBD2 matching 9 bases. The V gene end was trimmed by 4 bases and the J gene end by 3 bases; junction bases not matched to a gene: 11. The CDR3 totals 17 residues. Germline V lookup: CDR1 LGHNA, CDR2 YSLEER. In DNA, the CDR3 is TGCGCCAGCAGCCTGACCAAGACTAGCGGAGCTACAGATACGCAGTATTTT. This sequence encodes CASSLTKTSGATDTQYF.

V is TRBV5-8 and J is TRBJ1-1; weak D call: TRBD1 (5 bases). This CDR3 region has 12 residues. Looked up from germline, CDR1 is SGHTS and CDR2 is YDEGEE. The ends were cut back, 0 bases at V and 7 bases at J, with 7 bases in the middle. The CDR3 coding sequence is TGTGCCAGCAGCTTGGGAAGGGGTGAAGCTTTCTTT. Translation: CASSLGRGEAFF. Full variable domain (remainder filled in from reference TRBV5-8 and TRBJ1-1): EAGVTQSPTHLIKTRGQQATLRCSPISGHTSVYWYQQALGLGLQFLLWYDEGEERNRGNFPPRFSGRQFPNYSSELNVNALELEDSALYLCASSLGRGEAFFGQGTRLTVV.

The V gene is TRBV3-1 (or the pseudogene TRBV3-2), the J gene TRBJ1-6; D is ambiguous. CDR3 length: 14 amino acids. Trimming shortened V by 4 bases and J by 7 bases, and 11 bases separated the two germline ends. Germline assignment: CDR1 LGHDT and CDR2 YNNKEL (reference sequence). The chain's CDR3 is CASSLGVSNSPLHF. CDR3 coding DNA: TGTGCCAGCAGCCTCGGGGTATCGAATTCACCCCTCCACTTT.

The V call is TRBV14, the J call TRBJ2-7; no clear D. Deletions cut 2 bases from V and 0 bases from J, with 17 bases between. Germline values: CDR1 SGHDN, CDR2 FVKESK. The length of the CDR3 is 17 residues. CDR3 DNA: TGTGCCAGCAGCCAATTAGAGGATTATGCAAGCTCCTACGAGCAGTACTTC. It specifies CASSQLEDYASSYEQYF.

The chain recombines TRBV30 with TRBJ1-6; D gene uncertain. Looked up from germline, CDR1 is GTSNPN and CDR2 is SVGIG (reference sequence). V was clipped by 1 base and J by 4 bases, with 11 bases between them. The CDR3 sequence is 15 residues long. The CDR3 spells CAWSDGYWYNSPLHF. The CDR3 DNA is TGTGCCTGGAGTGACGGTTATTGGTATAATTCACCCCTCCACTTT.

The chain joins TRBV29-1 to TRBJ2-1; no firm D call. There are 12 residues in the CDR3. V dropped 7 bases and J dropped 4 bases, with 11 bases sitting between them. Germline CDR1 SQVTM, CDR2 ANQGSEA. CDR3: CSGRSVYNEQFF. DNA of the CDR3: TGCAGCGGCCGGTCCGTTTACAATGAGCAGTTCTTC.

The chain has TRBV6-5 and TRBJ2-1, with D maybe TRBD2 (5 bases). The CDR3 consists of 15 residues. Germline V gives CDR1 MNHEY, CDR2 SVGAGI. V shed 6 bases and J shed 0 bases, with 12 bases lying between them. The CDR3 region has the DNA TGTGCCAGCAGATTGAGCGGAGTCTCCTACAATGAGCAGTTCTTC. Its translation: CASRLSGVSYNEQFF.

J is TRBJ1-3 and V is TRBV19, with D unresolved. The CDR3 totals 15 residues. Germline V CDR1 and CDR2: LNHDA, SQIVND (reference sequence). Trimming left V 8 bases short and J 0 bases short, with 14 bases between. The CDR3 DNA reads TGTGCCAGTTGCCCGGGTCTCTTCTCTGGAAACACCATATATTTT. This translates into CASCPGLFSGNTIYF.